This T cell receptor beta chain came from a study of cytomegalovirus exposure and HLA in healthy donors. Whole-study results and caveats: In vitro testing confirmed a few CMV-associated chains as specific for CMV antigens. Associated with HLA alleles at 0.05 false discovery rate in a later analysis were 16,951 TCR beta sequences.

A note on this clone: The antigen remains unidentified. The sample holds other DNA sequences that translate to the same CDR3.

The PCR ran on 60 Vbeta and 13 Jbeta primers. Data came from immunoSEQ multiplex PCR; TCRdb stores just in-frame clones and leaves some out. The profile shows over 200,000 clones, 85% of them singletons. The CDR3 covers 16 residues. V was cut by 0 bases and J by 4 bases, with 10 bases left in between. Germline V gene lookup returns CDR1 MNHNY and CDR2 SVGAGI (reference sequence). Donors in the study were healthy people who gave bone marrow. Sequencing input: PBMCs. The rearrangement uses TRBV6-6 and TRBJ2-6; D gene unclear. The receptor's source is a human donor in good health. The CDR3 nucleotides read TGTGCCAGCAGTTACTCGCGAGGTTCAGGGGCCAACGTCCTGACTTTC. Its protein is CASSYSRGSGANVLTF.